The TCR beta chain described here comes from a study of T cell responses to AZD1222 COVID-19 vaccine. General study results and limits: The reported proportion of spike-specific TCRs targeting unmutated variant regions was nearly half. When two AZD1222 doses had been given, Spike-specific TCR breadth and depth rose. The span of vaccine-associated CD4 TCRs extended across spike, with dominance at 160-218 and 743-854.

The CDR3 contains 14 residues. In germline, CDR1 is DFQATT, CDR2 SNEGSKA (reference sequence). V shed 3 bases and J shed 0 bases, with 10 bases lying between them. Only in-frame clones appear in the TCRdb table, and some are missing; sequencing was by immunoSEQ multiplex PCR. The sample lists 130,000 or so clones, about 93% occurring once. This clone was counted a single time. The antigen remains unidentified. This TCR was sampled from an adult who received the MenACWY meningococcal vaccine as a control. The V and J genes are TRBV20-1 and TRBJ2-3, with D possibly being TRBD1 or TRBD2 (5 bases each). The sample here was peripheral blood, taken 28 days after the second dose of the MenACWY control vaccine. CDR3 in DNA: TGCAGTGCTAGTCTTGAGGGGAGCACAGATACGCAGTATTTT. It translates to CSASLEGSTDTQYF.